This TCR beta chain was profiled in a study of T-cell reconstitution after alpha-beta-depleted transplantation in children. Unique molecular identifiers were incorporated into the prepared TCRbeta library. TCRdb re-derived calls from the PCR reads in MiXCR, one entry per CDR3 protein. The sample lists roughly 610,000 distinct CDR3 sequences; more than 9% were seen once. This clonotype was observed a handful of times. The CDR3 spans 14 residues. Germline CDR1 reads MDHEN; CDR2 reads SYDVKM. The V and J ends lost 6 bases and 8 bases, in that order; junction bases with no gene match: 9. The sequence came from a human donor who donated a stem cell graft to a child with acute myeloid leukemia. This specimen was PBMCs from the stem cell graft donor, taken from the stem cell graft. The chain is built from TRBV28 and TRBJ1-2; 10 nucleotides align to TRBD1. The CDR3 DNA sequence: TGTGCCAGCAGAGGGACAGGGGCCCTCCAAGGCTACACCTTC. It translates to CASRGTGALQGYTF.